Sequencing of this T cell receptor beta chain was carried out in a study of T cells in Graves' hyperthyroidism and ophthalmopathy. Whole-study context: Peripheral blood was collected at initial diagnosis, before any treatment. Study-wide results and limits: Prediction of ophthalmopathy progression came a median roughly 6.4 months pre-onset.

Germline CDR1 reads ENHRY; CDR2 reads SYGVKD. This CDR3 has 16 residues. V lost 3 bases and J lost 0, with 15 bases in between. Over 18 months, lack of ophthalmopathy progression marked Graves' hyperthyroidism as stable. Together with thyroid ultrasound, orbital computed tomography, serum thyroxine and TRAb, clinical symptoms were used for diagnoses. This clonotype came up a few times. Its antigen is still unknown. Amplification yielded TCR beta CDR3 regions, with RNA transcripts as the source. The HTBI primer set drove a first-round RT-PCR of the TCR CDR3. Via MiXCR, TCRdb re-called the multiplex PCR reads, giving one row per CDR3 protein. The sample has roughly 700,000 distinct CDR3 sequences, around 15% seen once.

The rearrangement uses TRBV10-3 and TRBJ2-7; D remains ambiguous. The clonotype originates from a man aged 50-60 years with Graves' hyperthyroidism. Sequenced: blood. CDR3 sequence: CAISEGTASSSYEQYF. The CDR3 DNA reads TGTGCCATCAGTGAAGGTACGGCGTCAAGCTCCTACGAGCAGTACTTC.